The 15 T cell receptor beta chains reported below all come from one sample, sequenced in a study of blood T cell repertoires in COVID-19. Sequencing was performed with immunoSEQ multiplex PCR; in TCRdb, only in-frame clones are kept and a portion is missing. Among 250,000 to 350,000 clones listed, 90% were seen once. The sequencing sample was made of PBMCs or T cells enriched from blood (not recorded which). These receptors all come from a woman younger than 30 with acute COVID-19.

The chain couples TRBV19 to TRBJ2-1; the match to TRBD2 covers 10 bases. CDR1 and CDR2 (germline): LNHDA, SQIVND (reference sequence). V gave up 6 bases and J gave up 10 bases; unmatched junction bases: 9. This CDR3 contains 14 residues. This CDR3 reads CASRSAGGLGEQFF. The DNA for the CDR3 is TGTGCCAGTAGGTCAGCGGGAGGGCTTGGGGAGCAGTTCTTC.

The rearrangement joins TRBV19 to TRBJ1-4; a possible D gene is TRBD1 (5 bases). The CDR3 totals 14 residues. Germline-derived CDR1 and CDR2 are LNHDA and SQIVND (reference sequence). V was trimmed by 9 bases and J by 7 bases, leaving 18 bases between them. DNA for the CDR3: TGTGCCAGCTCATCCGGGTGGAGGGGTGAAAAACTGTTTTTT. It yields the protein CASSSGWRGEKLFF. The entire variable domain, with the rest obtained from reference TRBV19 and TRBJ1-4, is as follows: DGGITQSPKYLFRKEGQNVTLSCEQNLNHDAMYWYRQDPGQGLRLIYYSQIVNDFQKGDIAEGYSVSREKKESFPLTVTSAQKNPTAFYLCASSSGWRGEKLFFGSGTQLSVL.

The chain links TRBV28 to TRBJ2-1; 11 bases line up with TRBD1. With V trimmed by 7 bases and J by 5 bases, 10 bases remained unmatched. The CDR3 spans 16 residues. CDR1 and CDR2 (germline): MDHEN, SYDVKM. CDR3 loop: CASTLGGTGGDNEQFF. As DNA, the CDR3 is TGTGCCAGCACCCTCGGCGGGACAGGGGGGGACAATGAGCAGTTCTTC.

This chain links TRBV5-1 with TRBJ2-7; a possible D gene is TRBD2 (7 bases). Germline assignment: CDR1 SGHRS and CDR2 YFSETQ. Trimming pared 6 bases from V and 3 bases from J, leaving 13 bases between. This CDR3 region has 13 residues. The CDR3 here is CASKRGADYEQYF. CDR3 DNA: TGCGCCAGCAAACGGGGGGCTGACTACGAGCAGTACTTC.

CDR3 in DNA: TGTGCCAGCCGATTCAGACAGACTGGAAACACCATATATTTT. It is translated as CASRFRQTGNTIYF. The chain carries TRBV6-5 and TRBJ1-3, with a weak D call TRBD1 (5 bases). Germline V CDR1 and CDR2: MNHEY, SVGAGI. The CDR3 sequence is 14 residues long. V was cut by 8 bases and J by 2 bases, with 13 bases left in between.

The chain uses TRBV27 and TRBJ2-3, with TRBD1 identical over 10 bases. The trim removed 0 bases at V and 0 bases at J, leaving 9 bases unmatched. The CDR3 spans 19 residues. Germline lookup yields CDR1 MNHEY and CDR2 SMNVEV (reference sequence). The CDR3 nucleotides are TGTGCCAGCAGTTTATCTTGGCCGGGACAGGGGTCAAGCACAGATACGCAGTATTTT. This gives the protein CASSLSWPGQGSSTDTQYF.

The CDR3 DNA reads as TGTGCCAGCAGCTTACCAACCCCCCGGGACAGAGAGTACGAGCAGTACTTC. It yields the protein CASSLPTPRDREYEQYF. The rearrangement joins TRBV7-9 to TRBJ2-7; 7 bases agree with TRBD1. Germline assignment: CDR1 SEHNR and CDR2 FQNEAQ (reference sequence). J gave up 4 bases and V 2 bases, and 14 bases lay outside the gene matches. The CDR3 contains 17 residues.

The CDR3 DNA reads TGCAGCGTTACCACACCGGGACTAGGCTACGAGCAGTACTTC. Protein: CSVTTPGLGYEQYF. The rearrangement joins TRBV29-1 to TRBJ2-7; 8 bases line up with TRBD2. V gave up 5 bases and J gave up 3 bases; unmatched junction bases: 9. The germline gives CDR1 SQVTM, CDR2 ANQGSEA. This CDR3 is 14 amino acids long.

This chain connects TRBV6-5 to TRBJ1-2; D not certain. The V gene's germline CDR1 is MNHEY and CDR2 SVGAGI. The germline V and J ends were trimmed by 10 bases and 0 bases, with 12 bases remaining between them. CDR3 length: 13 residues. The CDR3 sequence: CATLDGANYGYTF. Written as DNA, the CDR3 is TGTGCCACCCTTGACGGAGCTAACTATGGCTACACCTTC.

J is TRBJ2-5 and V is TRBV28; TRBD2 matches 12 bases. Germline V gene data show CDR1 as MDHEN and CDR2 as SYDVKM. The CDR3 length is 15 residues. With V trimmed by 6 bases and J by 4 bases, 6 bases remained unmatched. CDR3 amino acids: CASSRAGLAGETQYF. The CDR3, as DNA: TGTGCCAGCAGCCGCGCGGGACTAGCGGGAGAGACCCAGTACTTC.

This chain connects TRBV19 to TRBJ2-7; the D gene is possibly TRBD1 (7 bases). The CDR3 has 16 residues. V gave up 6 bases and J gave up 0 bases, with 18 bases separating them. CDR1 and CDR2 from the germline V gene are LNHDA and SQIVND (reference sequence). The CDR3, as DNA: TGTGCCAGTAGCCCCGCCGGGGGACAGTTCTCCTACGAGCAGTACTTC. Protein sequence: CASSPAGGQFSYEQYF.

This clone was counted a single time. The rearrangement uses TRBV27 and TRBJ2-3; the match to TRBD1 covers 9 bases. The V and J ends lost 3 bases and 4 bases, in that order; junction bases with no gene match: 5. The CDR3 spans 15 residues. Germline V CDR1 and CDR2: MNHEY, SMNVEV (reference sequence). The CDR3 DNA sequence: TGTGCCAGCAGTTTCGGGACAGGGAGCGCAGATACGCAGTATTTT. The encoded protein is CASSFGTGSADTQYF.

The chain links TRBV19 to TRBJ1-5; D remains ambiguous. The germline CDR1 and CDR2 sequences are LNHDA and SQIVND (reference sequence). V was shortened by 7 bases and J by 4 bases, with 11 bases between the two germline ends. The CDR3 sequence is 13 residues long. This CDR3 reads CASKGRKNQPQHF. The CDR3 DNA reads as TGTGCCAGTAAAGGCAGGAAAAATCAGCCCCAGCATTTT.

This clone was picked up one time. This chain links TRBV7-2 with TRBJ2-7; TRBD2 matches 7 bases. V trimming: 1 base; J trimming: 3 bases; junction bases outside the gene matches: 6. CDR3 length equals 15 residues. The germline gives CDR1 SGHTA, CDR2 FQGNSA. CDR3 protein: CASSLGRELLYEQYF. DNA for the CDR3: TGTGCCAGCAGCTTAGGGCGGGAGTTACTCTACGAGCAGTACTTC.

The J gene is TRBJ2-7, the V gene TRBV28; 12 bases line up with TRBD1. CDR1 and CDR2 from the germline V gene are MDHEN and SYDVKM. CDR3 length: 16 amino acids. The V gene end was trimmed by 6 bases and the J gene end by 5 bases; junction bases not matched to a gene: 11. The CDR3 protein is CASSRLGDRGRNEQYF. DNA of the CDR3: TGTGCCAGCAGCCGCCTTGGGGACAGGGGGCGGAACGAGCAGTACTTC.